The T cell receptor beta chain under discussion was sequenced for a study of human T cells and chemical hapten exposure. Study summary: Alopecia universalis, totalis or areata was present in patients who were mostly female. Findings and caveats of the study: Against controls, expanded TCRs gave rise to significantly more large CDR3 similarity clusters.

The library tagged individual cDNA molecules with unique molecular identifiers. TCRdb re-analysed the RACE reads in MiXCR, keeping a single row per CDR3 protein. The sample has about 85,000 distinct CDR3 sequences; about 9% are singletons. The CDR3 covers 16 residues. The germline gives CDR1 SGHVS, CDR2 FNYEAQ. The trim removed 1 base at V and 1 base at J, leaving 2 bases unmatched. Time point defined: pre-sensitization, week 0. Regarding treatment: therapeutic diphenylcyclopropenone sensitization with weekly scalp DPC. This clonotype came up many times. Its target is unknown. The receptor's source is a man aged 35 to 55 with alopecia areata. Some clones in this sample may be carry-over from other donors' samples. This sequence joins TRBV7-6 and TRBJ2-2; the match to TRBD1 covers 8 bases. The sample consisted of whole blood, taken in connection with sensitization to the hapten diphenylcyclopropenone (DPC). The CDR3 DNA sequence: TGTGCCAGCAGCTTAGGGACAGGGAGGAACACCGGGGAGCTGTTTTTT. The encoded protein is CASSLGTGRNTGELFF.